What follows describes a single T cell receptor (beta chain). Its specificity is unknown. The data originate from a study of cytomegalovirus exposure and HLA in healthy donors. Study-wide findings and caveats: In the roughly 120 validation repertoires, just under 95% of cluster scores exceeded 0, per a later analysis. As confirmed in vitro, a few CMV-associated chains were specific for CMV antigens. There were some 150 TCR beta chains listed as cytomegalovirus-associated.

TCRdb keeps only in-frame clones here, not all; method: immunoSEQ multiplex PCR. The sample records about 330,000 clones, 86% being singletons. The origin of this receptor is a woman aged 18-35 years in good health and CMV-seronegative. Sequenced material: PBMCs.

CDR3 sequence: CSVVFWTGSREQYF. CDR3 in DNA: TGCAGCGTTGTTTTTTGGACAGGGTCGCGGGAGCAGTACTTC. The chain links TRBV29-1 to TRBJ2-7, with 8 bases lining up with TRBD1. Looked up from germline, CDR1 is SQVTM and CDR2 is ANQGSEA. This CDR3 has 14 residues. The junction had 12 bases not matched to a gene; V was cut back by 4 bases and J by 7 bases.